This T cell receptor (beta chain) came from a study of blood T cell repertoires in COVID-19. Germline assignment: CDR1 MNHEY and CDR2 SVGEGT. V lost 0 bases and J lost 5, with 17 bases in between. The CDR3 consists of 17 residues. Per the study methods: Reference gene primer amplification gave estimated nucleated cell counts. Some clones are missing from TCRdb's copy, which holds only in-frame ones; the method was immunoSEQ multiplex PCR. V, J and clone size derive from that table, while D and trimming were established from the DNA sequence. The table lists 200,000 to 250,000 clones, approximately 90% of them singletons, with 1.2% in the top ten.

The clonotype originates from a man under 40 who had recovered from COVID-19. This chain connects TRBV6-2 or TRBV6-3 to TRBJ1-5, with no clear D. The sample was PBMCs or T cells enriched from blood (not recorded which). CDR3 sequence (DNA): TGTGCCAGCAGTTACTCGATATTTGTTACAAACGATCAGCCCCAGCATTTT. It codes for CASSYSIFVTNDQPQHF.